This TCR beta chain came from a study of control samples from healthy donors and cancer patients. Clones were sequenced by immunoSEQ multiplex PCR, and TCRdb holds only the in-frame ones, with some missing. The data hold around 55,000 clones, with around 90% observed a single time. Germline V gene data show CDR1 as SGHAT and CDR2 as FQNNGV. V dropped 2 bases and J dropped 3 bases, with 11 bases sitting between them. There are 15 residues in the CDR3. The V and J genes are TRBV11-2 and TRBJ1-5; D not resolved. This sequence originates from a man aged 45 to 65 in good health. Sequenced material: blood. DNA of the CDR3: TGTGCCAGCAGCTTAAGGACGGGGTACAATCAGCCCCAGCATTTT. Protein product: CASSLRTGYNQPQHF.